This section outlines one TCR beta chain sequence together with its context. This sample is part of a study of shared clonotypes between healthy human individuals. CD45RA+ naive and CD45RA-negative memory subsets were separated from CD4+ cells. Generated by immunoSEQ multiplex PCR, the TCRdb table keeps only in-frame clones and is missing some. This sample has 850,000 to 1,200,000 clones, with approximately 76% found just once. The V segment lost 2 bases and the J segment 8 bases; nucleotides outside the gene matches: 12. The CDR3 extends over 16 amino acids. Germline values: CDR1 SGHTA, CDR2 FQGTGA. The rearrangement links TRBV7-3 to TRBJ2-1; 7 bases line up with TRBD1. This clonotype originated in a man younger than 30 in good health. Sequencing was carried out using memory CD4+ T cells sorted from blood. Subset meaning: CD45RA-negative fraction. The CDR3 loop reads CASSLLWTGRLDEQFF. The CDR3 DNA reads TGTGCCAGCAGCTTACTGTGGACAGGAAGGTTGGATGAGCAGTTCTTC.